This T cell receptor (beta chain) derives from a study of T cells in Graves' hyperthyroidism and ophthalmopathy. Regions amplified from RNA transcripts were the TCR beta CDR3 regions. First-round RT-PCR with HTBI primers amplified the TCR CDR3 region. MiXCR was run by TCRdb on the multiplex PCR reads, yielding one entry per CDR3 protein. Here the sample spans 460,000 or so distinct CDR3 sequences, roughly an eighth being singletons. Patients between 18 and 65 years old had hyperthyroidism, newly diagnosed and lasting under 2 months. CDR1 SGHRS and CDR2 YFSETQ come from the germline V gene. This CDR3 is built from 14 residues. V gave up 0 bases and J gave up 8 bases; unmatched junction bases: 6.

The chain is built from TRBV5-1 and TRBJ1-2, with 8 bases fitting TRBD1. Sequenced input: blood. This receptor was obtained from a woman between 18 and 29 years old with Graves' hyperthyroidism. The CDR3 sequence is CASSLVQGARGYTF. CDR3 coding DNA: TGCGCCAGCAGCTTGGTTCAGGGGGCGAGGGGCTACACCTTC.